These 13 T cell receptor beta chains came from one sample sequenced in a study of T cells in Graves' hyperthyroidism and ophthalmopathy. TCR beta CDR3 region amplification was performed from RNA transcripts. The HTBI primer set was used in a first-round RT-PCR of the TCR CDR3. Via MiXCR, TCRdb re-called the multiplex PCR reads, giving one row per CDR3 protein. In the table there are hundreds of thousands of distinct CDR3 sequences, about 15% of which are singletons. Sequencing was performed on blood. These receptors were taken from a woman between 18 and 29 years old with Graves' hyperthyroidism.

The rearrangement joins TRBV7-2 to TRBJ2-2; 7 bases fit TRBD2. The CDR3 extends over 15 amino acids. Germline CDR1 SGHTA, CDR2 FQGNSA. J lost 2 bases, V lost 5 bases, and 5 bases had no gene match. For the CDR3, the DNA is TGTGCCAGCAGCACGAGCGGGGCAAACACCGGGGAGCTGTTTTTT. Protein sequence: CASSTSGANTGELFF.

This clonotype was observed at least ten times. The chain recombines TRBV18 with TRBJ2-3, with 8 bases fitting TRBD1. With V trimmed by 2 bases and J by 3 bases, 4 bases remained unmatched. The germline V gene encodes CDR1 KGHSH and CDR2 LQKENI. The CDR3 consists of 15 residues. In DNA, the CDR3 is TGTGCCAGCTCACCAGACAGGGGAATTACAGATACGCAGTATTTT. Translation: CASSPDRGITDTQYF.

This clonotype showed up just a few times. The chain has TRBV7-8 and TRBJ2-3; TRBD2 matches at 7 bases. With 0 bases clipped from V and 0 bases from J, the junction kept 6 bases outside the gene matches. Germline values: CDR1 SGHVS, CDR2 FQNEAQ. CDR3 length equals 17 residues. As DNA, the CDR3 is TGTGCCAGCAGCTTAGCGATGGGTAGCGGGAGCACAGATACGCAGTATTTT. This sequence encodes CASSLAMGSGSTDTQYF. The full variable domain, completed using reference TRBV7-8 and TRBJ2-3, is GAGVSQSPRYKVAKRGQDVALRCDPISGHVSLFWYQQALGQGPEFLTYFQNEAQLDKSGLPSDRFFAERPEGSVSTLKIQRTQQEDSAVYLCASSLAMGSGSTDTQYFGPGTRLTVL.

The chain employs TRBV7-2 and TRBJ2-2; D remains unclear. The V end was cut by 1 base, the J end by 7 bases, with 10 bases between. The germline V gene encodes CDR1 SGHTA and CDR2 FQGNSA. The CDR3 loop spans 14 amino acids. The CDR3 DNA follows: TGTGCCAGCAGCTTAGGGATGATAGTCGGGGAGCTGTTTTTT. Translated: CASSLGMIVGELFF.

The V and J genes are TRBV12-3 or TRBV12-4 and TRBJ2-5, with D possibly matching TRBD1 (7 bases). Between the trimmed V and J ends, which lost 5 bases and 10 bases, there was a span of 14 bases. This CDR3 is built from 12 residues. Here the CDR3 reads CASSRGTVHQYF. In DNA form, the CDR3 reads TGTGCCAGCAGTCGGGGGACAGTTCACCAGTACTTC.

This clonotype was picked up a small number of times. The J gene is TRBJ2-1, the V gene TRBV6-1, with D perhaps matching TRBD2 (7 bases). CDR3 length: 14 amino acids. From germline, CDR1 is MNHNS and CDR2 SASEGT. V dropped 4 bases and J dropped 2 bases, with 9 bases sitting between them. The CDR3 sequence is CASSGRGPYNEQFF. In DNA, the CDR3 is TGTGCCAGCAGTGGGCGGGGGCCCTACAATGAGCAGTTCTTC.

In its sample, this clonotype was seen many times. The V and J genes are TRBV2 and TRBJ2-7; possible D gene TRBD1, 6 bases. CDR1 is SNHLY and CDR2 is FYNNEI in the germline V gene. CDR3 length: 16 amino acids. With 8 bases removed from V and 4 bases from J, the gap between germline ends came to 24 bases. This chain's CDR3 is CASEGSLRDKDYEQYF. In nucleotides, the CDR3 is TGTGCCAGCGAGGGGTCACTTCGGGACAAAGATTACGAGCAGTACTTC.

The chain links TRBV6-1 to TRBJ1-5; a possible D gene is TRBD1 (5 bases). Germline V gives CDR1 MNHNS, CDR2 SASEGT. This CDR3 has 13 amino acids. Trimming cost V 7 bases and J 5 bases, with 12 bases left between them. The CDR3 protein is CASKWQGHQPQHF. In nucleotides, the CDR3 is TGTGCCAGCAAGTGGCAGGGCCATCAGCCCCAGCATTTT.

The chain recombines TRBV2 with TRBJ2-5, with a possible D match to TRBD2 (6 bases). With 6 bases removed from V and 2 bases from J, the gap between germline ends came to 16 bases. CDR1 is SNHLY and CDR2 is FYNNEI in the germline V gene. This CDR3 spans 15 amino acids. Here the CDR3 reads CASSPKGLTQETQYF. In DNA form, the CDR3 reads TGTGCCAGCAGCCCTAAGGGACTTACGCAAGAGACCCAGTACTTC.

This clonotype was found many times. The chain joins TRBV7-8 to TRBJ2-3; TRBD2 agrees at 11 bases. The length of the CDR3 is 16 residues. Germline V gene sequence: CDR1 SGHVS, CDR2 FQNEAQ. The J segment lost 1 base and the V segment lost 4 bases, leaving 4 bases of the junction unmatched. The CDR3 loop reads CASSSGGLAGTDTQYF. CDR3 nucleotides: TGTGCCAGCAGCTCGGGGGGACTAGCGGGCACAGATACGCAGTATTTT.

The V gene is TRBV6-1, the J gene TRBJ2-1; 7 bases line up with TRBD1. The CDR3 spans 13 residues. Germline values: CDR1 MNHNS, CDR2 SASEGT. V lost 6 bases, J lost 8 bases, and 7 bases stayed unmatched. The chain's CDR3 is CASSDRVRDEQFF. The CDR3 DNA is TGTGCCAGCAGCGACAGGGTAAGGGATGAGCAGTTCTTC.

CDR3 sequence: CASATGRDQPQHF. The CDR3, as DNA: TGTGCCAGCGCGACAGGGCGAGATCAGCCCCAGCATTTT. The rearrangement links TRBV18 to TRBJ1-5, with TRBD1 matching 7 bases. The germline gives CDR1 KGHSH, CDR2 LQKENI. There are 13 residues in the CDR3. Trimming cost V 8 bases and J 5 bases; bases outside gene matches: 6.

The sample holds a few counts of this clonotype. The CDR3: CASTRGGYQETQYF. In DNA form, the CDR3 reads TGTGCCAGTACCCGAGGGGGTTACCAAGAGACCCAGTACTTC. This chain joins TRBV19 and TRBJ2-5; possible D gene TRBD1, 6 bases. Germline values: CDR1 LNHDA, CDR2 SQIVND (reference sequence). Between the trimmed V and J ends, which lost 7 bases and 0 bases, there was a span of 12 bases. The CDR3 totals 14 residues.